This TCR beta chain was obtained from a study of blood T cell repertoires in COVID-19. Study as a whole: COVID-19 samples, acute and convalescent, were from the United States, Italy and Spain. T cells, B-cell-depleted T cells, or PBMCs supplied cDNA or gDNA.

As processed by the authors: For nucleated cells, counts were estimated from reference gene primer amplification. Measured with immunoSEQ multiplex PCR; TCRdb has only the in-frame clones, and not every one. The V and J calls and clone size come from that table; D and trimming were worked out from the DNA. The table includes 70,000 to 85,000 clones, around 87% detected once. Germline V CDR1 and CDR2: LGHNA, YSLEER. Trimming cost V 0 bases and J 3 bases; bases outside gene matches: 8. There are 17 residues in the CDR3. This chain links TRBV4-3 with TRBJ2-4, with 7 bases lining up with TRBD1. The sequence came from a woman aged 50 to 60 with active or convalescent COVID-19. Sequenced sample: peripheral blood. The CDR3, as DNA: TGCGCCAGCAGCCAAGATAGGGGGCAGGGCCACAAAAACATTCAGTACTTC. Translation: CASSQDRGQGHKNIQYF.